This T cell receptor (beta chain) was recovered during a study of Tregs in tolerant kidney transplant recipients. Unstimulated regulatory T cells (CD4+CD25+CD127-), CD4+CD25- non-regulatory cells, CD4 and CD8 cells were FACS-sorted from thawed PBMCs. The germline V gene has CDR1 SGDLS and CDR2 YYNGEE. This CDR3 contains 15 residues. With V trimmed by 4 bases and J by 4 bases, 6 bases remained unmatched. Regarding the study as a whole: Biological reproducibility was not directly addressed, but technical replication error appeared minimal.

As regards this clone: The antigen remains undetermined.

Libraries were prepared by immunoSEQ multiplex PCR; TCRdb keeps only in-frame clonotypes and omits some of them. The data contain some 90,000 clones, around nine tenths of them singletons. The V call is TRBV9, the J call TRBJ2-5, with 11 bases matching TRBD2. This TCR was recovered from a human donor in good health. The sample consisted of CD8+ T cells from blood. CDR3 sequence reads: CASSLRLAGGETQYF. The CDR3, as DNA: TGTGCCAGCAGCCTAAGGCTAGCGGGGGGAGAGACCCAGTACTTC.